The 20 T cell receptor beta chains given below trace back to one sample, sequenced in a study of blood T cell repertoires in COVID-19. The data were produced by immunoSEQ multiplex PCR, yet TCRdb's version contains in-frame clones alone and is incomplete. The repertoire consists of around 68,000 clones, with approximately 80% occurring once and the leading ten covering roughly 9.8%. The sample comprised peripheral blood. These receptors came from a woman in her 50s with acute or convalescent COVID-19.

This clone has just one count. The chain employs TRBV11-3 and TRBJ2-2, with a tentative D call TRBD2 (6 bases). The CDR3 length is 16 residues. In germline, CDR1 is SGHNT, CDR2 YENEEA. The V end lost 3 bases, the J end lost 6 bases, and 17 bases lay between the germline ends. In DNA form, the CDR3 reads TGTGCCAGCAGCTTGGGACTGTCACTTGTAGCCGGGGAGCTGTTTTTT. This encodes CASSLGLSLVAGELFF.

The chain uses TRBV2 and TRBJ1-2; possibly TRBD1 for D (6 bases). Deletions cut 0 bases from V and 6 bases from J, with 20 bases between. The V gene's germline CDR1 is SNHLY and CDR2 FYNNEI. CDR3 length: 17 amino acids. CDR3 bases: TGTGCCAGCAGTGAAGCGCTGATTAATACAGGGTCGGATGGCTACACCTTC. Its translation: CASSEALINTGSDGYTF.

The chain couples TRBV2 to TRBJ1-4; TRBD1 aligns across 7 bases. This CDR3 is built from 16 residues. The ends lost 7 bases at V and 8 bases at J; junction bases unmatched: 16. Germline CDR1 SNHLY, CDR2 FYNNEI. The CDR3 coding sequence is TGTGCCAGCAATATACAGGGGACCCAGCTCGGGGAAAAACTGTTTTTT. Encoded protein: CASNIQGTQLGEKLFF.

This chain uses TRBV11-2 with TRBJ1-1; possibly TRBD1 for D (5 bases). CDR1 is SGHAT, CDR2 FQNNGV, per germline. V gave up 2 bases and J gave up 4 bases, with 14 bases separating them. This CDR3 contains 15 residues. In nucleotides, the CDR3 is TGTGCCAGCAGCTTAATTCGGGGGGGGACCACTGAAGCTTTCTTT. Translating gives CASSLIRGGTTEAFF.

The genes are TRBV7-8 and TRBJ1-1, with D unclear. There are 13 residues in the CDR3. Germline lookup yields CDR1 SGHVS and CDR2 FQNEAQ. With 3 bases removed from V and 1 base from J, the gap between germline ends came to 6 bases. In nucleotides, the CDR3 is TGTGCCAGCAGCTTCACAGAGAACACTGAAGCTTTCTTT. Its protein product is CASSFTENTEAFF.

The gene calls are TRBV6-6 and TRBJ1-4; 7 nucleotides agree with TRBD1. The length of the CDR3 is 15 residues. Per germline, CDR1 MNHNY and CDR2 SVGAGI (reference sequence). The junction had 10 bases not matched to a gene; V was cut back by 5 bases and J by 7 bases. For the CDR3, the DNA is TGTGCCAGCAGTGCTCAGACAGGGCTAAGTGAAAAACTGTTTTTT. It is translated as CASSAQTGLSEKLFF.

This clone was seen ten or more times. V and J are TRBV7-9 and TRBJ1-2, with a possible D match to TRBD1 (5 bases). The CDR3 is 12 amino acids. Trimming took off 10 bases at V and 5 bases at J, with 14 bases between the two ends. The germline gives CDR1 SEHNR, CDR2 FQNEAQ (reference sequence). DNA of the CDR3: TGTGCCATGGCGGGGGAGTGGTATGGCTACACCTTC. It specifies CAMAGEWYGYTF.

This chain links TRBV2 with TRBJ1-2; D not certain. The CDR3 totals 12 residues. Trimming took 10 bases from V and 1 from J, leaving 10 bases between them. CDR1 SNHLY and CDR2 FYNNEI come from the germline V gene. The CDR3 region is CATRGFNYGYTF. In DNA, the CDR3 is TGTGCCACCCGCGGGTTTAACTATGGCTACACCTTC.

This rearrangement joins TRBV21-1 to TRBJ1-5; the D call in the table, TRBD1, was not verified against the DNA. TRBV21-1 is deemed a pseudogene. The CDR3 sequence is 12 residues long. The CDR3 reads CASWGPSQPQHF. For the CDR3, the DNA is TGTGCCAGTTGGGGGCCGAGTCAGCCCCAGCATTTT.

This rearrangement joins TRBV3-1 (or the pseudogene TRBV3-2) to TRBJ2-7; 9 bases fit TRBD2. Germline V gives CDR1 LGHDT, CDR2 YNNKEL (reference sequence). The CDR3 has 14 residues. V was clipped by 2 bases and J by 1 base; unmatched bases: 0. CDR3 amino acids: CASSQTSGSYEQYF. For the CDR3, the DNA is TGTGCCAGCAGCCAAACTAGCGGGTCCTACGAGCAGTACTTC.

The chain uses TRBV9 and TRBJ2-3; tentative D call: TRBD2 (6 bases). Germline V lookup: CDR1 SGDLS, CDR2 YYNGEE. This CDR3 is 14 amino acids long. V lost 2 bases, J lost 1 base, and 8 bases lay in between. CDR3 nucleotides: TGTGCCAGCAGCGTCGCTAGCGGCACAGATACGCAGTATTTT. Its translation is CASSVASGTDTQYF.

This chain uses TRBV30 with TRBJ2-5; tentative D call: TRBD2 (5 bases). The CDR3 consists of 12 residues. V was shortened by 1 base and J by 8 bases, with 11 bases between the two germline ends. Germline CDR1 is GTSNPN and CDR2 is SVGIG (reference sequence). CDR3 nucleotide sequence: TGTGCCTGGAGTGCGCCCCGGGAAACCCAGTACTTC. As protein: CAWSAPRETQYF.

Notes on this clone: Other DNA variants within this sample encode the same CDR3. The CDR3 nucleotides are TGCGCCAGCAGCTTGAAGCAGGACACTGAAGCTTTCTTT. It codes for CASSLKQDTEAFF. The chain couples TRBV5-1 to TRBJ1-1; D is undetermined. The V end lost 1 base, the J end lost 3 bases, and 7 bases lay between the germline ends. Germline V gene data show CDR1 as SGHRS and CDR2 as YFSETQ. The CDR3 consists of 13 residues.

The rearrangement links TRBV7-2 to TRBJ2-3, with D hard to call. This CDR3 contains 18 residues. V lost 1 base to trimming and J lost 4 bases, with 21 bases between them. CDR1 SGHTA and CDR2 FQGNSA come from the germline V gene. The CDR3 nucleotides read TGTGCCAGCAGCTTAGGTCTTAGGAGCTACTCGGTGGCAGATACGCAGTATTTT. Protein: CASSLGLRSYSVADTQYF.

V usage is TRBV4-1 and J usage is TRBJ2-1; 11 bases align to TRBD2. Trimming took 3 bases from V and 7 from J; bases not matched to a gene: 8. Germline CDR1 and CDR2: MGHRA and YSYEKL. The CDR3 totals 16 residues. CDR3 loop: CASSHRASGGSNEQFF. CDR3 sequence (DNA): TGCGCCAGCAGCCATAGGGCTAGCGGGGGGTCGAATGAGCAGTTCTTC.

CDR3 amino acids: CASSYGTGGNSGNTIYF. Written as DNA, the CDR3 is TGTGCCAGCAGCTACGGGACAGGGGGGAACTCTGGAAACACCATATATTTT. This chain links TRBV5-4 with TRBJ1-3, with 11 bases matching TRBD1. Looked up from germline, CDR1 is SGHNT and CDR2 is YYREEE (reference sequence). The V segment lost 3 bases and the J segment 0 bases; nucleotides outside the gene matches: 5. This CDR3 has 17 residues.

The chain is built from TRBV5-1 and TRBJ1-4, with 9 bases identical to TRBD1. Germline V gene data show CDR1 as SGHRS and CDR2 as YFSETQ. After removal of 4 bases from V and 5 bases from J, the junction contained 3 bases not matched to a gene. The CDR3 has 14 amino acids. CDR3 loop: CASSGGTGNEKLFF. In DNA, the CDR3 is TGCGCCAGCAGCGGCGGGACAGGGAATGAAAAACTGTTTTTT.

The rearrangement uses TRBV11-2 and TRBJ2-1; no definite D call. Germline CDR1 reads SGHAT; CDR2 reads FQNNGV. CDR3 length equals 15 residues. Deletions cut 5 bases from V and 0 bases from J, with 11 bases between. CDR3 sequence reads: CASSHPQASYNEQFF. CDR3 in DNA: TGTGCCAGCAGCCACCCTCAAGCCTCCTACAATGAGCAGTTCTTC.

The chain carries TRBV14 and TRBJ2-1, with D unresolved. Deletions cut 2 bases from V and 9 bases from J, with 11 bases between. In germline, CDR1 is SGHDN, CDR2 FVKESK. The length of the CDR3 is 13 residues. The CDR3 loop reads CASSQRTDGEQFF. The CDR3 DNA follows: TGTGCCAGCAGCCAACGCACAGATGGTGAGCAGTTCTTC. The full variable domain, its missing parts supplied by reference TRBV14 and TRBJ2-1, is EAGVTQFPSHSVIEKGQTVTLRCDPISGHDNLYWYRRVMGKEIKFLLHFVKESKQDESGMPNNRFLAERTGGTYSTLKVQPAELEDSGVYFCASSQRTDGEQFFGPGTRLTVL.

The count of this clone is one. This chain joins TRBV9 and TRBJ2-5; D is unclear. This CDR3 contains 14 residues. Trimming took off 0 bases at V and 3 bases at J, with 9 bases between the two ends. CDR1 is SGDLS and CDR2 is YYNGEE in the germline V gene. Here the CDR3 reads CASSVGPEKETQYF. The DNA of the CDR3 is TGTGCCAGCAGCGTAGGGCCAGAAAAAGAGACCCAGTACTTC.